This T cell receptor beta chain was retrieved from a study of T cell changes during pregnancy in multiple sclerosis. This table comes from immunoSEQ multiplex PCR, and its TCRdb copy is limited to in-frame clones, with some not included. The sample carries about 54,000 clones, around 92% recorded once. Between the trimmed V and J ends, which lost 1 base and 9 bases, there was a span of 13 bases. Germline assignment: CDR1 SNHLY and CDR2 FYNNEI. CDR3 length equals 14 residues. The source of this sequence is a female donor in good health, enrolled as a control in a pregnancy study. This sequence joins TRBV2 and TRBJ2-1; possible D gene TRBD2, 5 bases. The sequences come from peripheral blood, collected after pregnancy. The CDR3 nucleotides read TGTGCCAGCAGTGAAGGTCGGGGTGGAGGTGAGCAGTTCTTC. Its protein is CASSEGRGGGEQFF.